The 14 T cell receptor beta chains given below trace back to one sample, sequenced in a study of cytomegalovirus exposure and HLA in healthy donors. PCR involved 60 Vbeta and 13 Jbeta primers. Using immunoSEQ multiplex PCR, the repertoire was profiled, and TCRdb retains in-frame clones only, with some absent. The repertoire holds roughly 200,000 clones, around 82% seen once, with around 2.5% in the top ten. Sample: PBMCs. These receptors originate from a man aged 55 to 70 in good health and CMV-seronegative.

This clone was observed a few times. The chain uses TRBV19 and TRBJ1-2; TRBD1 might be the D (5 bases). Germline V gene data show CDR1 as LNHDA and CDR2 as SQIVND (reference sequence). The CDR3 spans 13 residues. The ends were cut back, 5 bases at V and 4 bases at J, with 11 bases in the middle. CDR3 bases: TGTGCCAGTAGTCACAGGACGGCCTATGGCTACACCTTC. This translates into CASSHRTAYGYTF.

This chain connects TRBV6-1 to TRBJ2-7, with a weak D call TRBD2 (6 bases). CDR1 is MNHNS and CDR2 is SASEGT in the germline V gene. V was shortened by 7 bases and J by 4 bases, with 20 bases between the two germline ends. The length of the CDR3 is 15 residues. This CDR3 reads CASTRLVSPQYEQYF. CDR3 nucleotides: TGTGCCAGCACCAGACTAGTATCTCCCCAGTACGAGCAGTACTTC.

The chain carries TRBV18 and TRBJ1-5; 7 bases are shared with TRBD1. V lost 3 bases and J lost 4; bases outside the gene matches: 12. The CDR3 is 17 residues long. CDR1 and CDR2 (germline): KGHSH, LQKENI. CDR3 bases: TGTGCCAGCTCACCGGACAGGTCGATTGGGTCTAATCAGCCCCAGCATTTT. It specifies CASSPDRSIGSNQPQHF.

This clone appeared a single time. V usage is TRBV30 and J usage is TRBJ1-5, with D unclear. Trimming removed 2 bases at V and 5 bases at J, with 7 bases between. Germline CDR1 reads GTSNPN; CDR2 reads SVGIG (reference sequence). This CDR3 has 12 amino acids. The DNA of the CDR3 is TGTGCCTGGAGTAACAGAGATCAGCCCCAGCATTTT. As protein: CAWSNRDQPQHF.

This chain joins TRBV19 and TRBJ2-1, with 9 bases aligning to TRBD2. CDR1 LNHDA and CDR2 SQIVND come from the germline V gene (reference sequence). After removal of 8 bases from V and 9 bases from J, the junction contained 11 bases not matched to a gene. The CDR3 spans 14 residues. CDR3 sequence: CASRREGEWREQFF. The CDR3 DNA reads TGTGCCAGTCGGCGGGAGGGGGAGTGGCGTGAGCAGTTCTTC.

The chain employs TRBV7-2 and TRBJ1-2; D unclear. Between the trimmed V and J ends, which lost 1 base and 2 bases, there was a span of 8 bases. Germline V gene sequence: CDR1 SGHTA, CDR2 FQGNSA. The CDR3 has 14 residues. As DNA, the CDR3 is TGTGCCAGCAGCTTAGGATCCCAGAACTATGGCTACACCTTC. Amino acids: CASSLGSQNYGYTF.

The J gene is TRBJ1-1, the V gene TRBV6-5; D is possibly TRBD1 (5 bases). The CDR3 consists of 15 residues. Deletions cut 8 bases from V and 1 base from J, with 17 bases between. Germline V gene lookup returns CDR1 MNHEY and CDR2 SVGAGI. CDR3 DNA: TGTGCCAGCTCCGGGGGGGACTACTCGAACACTGAAGCTTTCTTT. Residues: CASSGGDYSNTEAFF.

Of note for this clone: The CDR3 ends on some other residue instead of the conserved phenylalanine or tryptophan, so this is likely a read error. The DNA is omitted, as the CDR3 cannot be located on it reliably, and the CDR3 follows TCRdb's listing. The V gene is TRBV6-1, the J gene TRBJ2-7; TRBD1, the table's D call, was not compared with the DNA. The CDR3 extends over 10 residues, inclusive of both ends. Per germline, CDR1 MNHNS and CDR2 SASEGT. CDR3 in amino acids: CASSEGTPSI.

This chain joins TRBV6-5 and TRBJ2-7, with unresolved D. The CDR3 runs 13 residues. The V and J ends lost 4 bases and 1 base respectively, with 8 bases between them. Per germline, CDR1 MNHEY and CDR2 SVGAGI. CDR3: CASSSPKSYEQYF. The CDR3 bases are TGTGCCAGCAGTTCCCCAAAATCCTACGAGCAGTACTTC.

This clone was picked up one time. CDR3 bases: TGTGCCAGCAGTAGCACAGCCTACTATGGCTACACCTTC. Translated: CASSSTAYYGYTF. The chain combines TRBV28 with TRBJ1-2; no firm D call. Between the trimmed V and J ends, which lost 5 bases and 3 bases, there was a span of 10 bases. CDR1 is MDHEN and CDR2 is SYDVKM in the germline V gene. CDR3 size: 13 residues.

This clone came up many times. This chain links TRBV4-1 with TRBJ2-6, with D possibly being TRBD1 (6 bases). CDR3 length: 15 residues. Trimming took off 4 bases at V and 3 bases at J, with 10 bases between the two ends. Per germline, CDR1 MGHRA and CDR2 YSYEKL. The CDR3 nucleotides are TGCGCCAGCAGCCTCCGACAGGATGGGGCCAACGTCCTGACTTTC. Translated, it gives CASSLRQDGANVLTF.

This sequence joins TRBV15 and TRBJ1-1; a weak D match, TRBD1 (5 bases). This CDR3 is built from 15 residues. V was pared by 7 bases and J by 1 base, with 16 bases between. Germline lookup yields CDR1 LNHNV and CDR2 YYDKDF (reference sequence). The CDR3, as DNA: TGTGCCACCATTAAGTTAACAGGAACGAACACTGAAGCTTTCTTT. This translates into CATIKLTGTNTEAFF. The full variable domain, its missing parts supplied by reference TRBV15 and TRBJ1-1, is DAMVIQNPRYQVTQFGKPVTLSCSQTLNHNVMYWYQQKSSQAPKLLFHYYDKDFNNEADTPDNFQSRRPNTSFCFLDIRSPGLGDTAMYLCATIKLTGTNTEAFFGQGTRLTVV.

This clone was seen once. The chain recombines TRBV19 with TRBJ1-5; TRBD1 matches 10 bases. The germline V gene encodes CDR1 LNHDA and CDR2 SQIVND (reference sequence). CDR3 length equals 15 residues. Trimming cost V 1 base and J 6 bases; bases outside gene matches: 3. In nucleotides, the CDR3 is TGTGCCAGTAGTATAGGGAGGACAGGGGGTCAGCCCCAGCATTTT. Protein product: CASSIGRTGGQPQHF. Looking up the rest from reference TRBV19 and TRBJ1-5 gives the full variable domain: DGGITQSPKYLFRKEGQNVTLSCEQNLNHDAMYWYRQDPGQGLRLIYYSQIVNDFQKGDIAEGYSVSREKKESFPLTVTSAQKNPTAFYLCASSIGRTGGQPQHFGDGTRLSIL.

The V and J genes are TRBV4-2 and TRBJ1-2; 7 bases match TRBD1. This CDR3 is 15 amino acids long. After removal of 4 bases from V and 2 bases from J, the junction contained 7 bases not matched to a gene. CDR1 and CDR2 (germline): LGHNA, YNFKEQ. The CDR3 DNA is TGTGCCAGCAGCCCACCGACAGGGCGAAACTATGGCTACACCTTC. Residues: CASSPPTGRNYGYTF.